These 8 T cell receptor beta chains were all obtained from the same sample, sequenced in a study of identifying expanded T cells in peripheral blood. Assay: immunoSEQ multiplex PCR; the TCRdb copy retains only in-frame clones and omits some. The sample holds about 85,000 clones, about 88% seen once. Sequenced: blood. The receptors come from a person aged 18-69 years in good health.

This chain connects TRBV7-2 to TRBJ1-5, with no clear D. The CDR3 is 13 residues long. Between the trimmed V and J ends, which lost 5 bases and 3 bases, there was a span of 8 bases. In germline, CDR1 is SGHTA, CDR2 FQGNSA. The CDR3 loop is CASSGRINQPQHF. CDR3 bases: TGTGCCAGCAGCGGGCGGATCAATCAGCCCCAGCATTTT.

This clone showed up just a few times. In nucleotides, the CDR3 is TGTGCCAGCAGTTCCTTGGGGGAATACACTGAAGCTTTCTTT. Encoded protein: CASSSLGEYTEAFF. This chain connects TRBV27 to TRBJ1-1; D may be TRBD1 (5 bases). The CDR3 loop spans 14 amino acids. V gave up 4 bases and J gave up 3 bases, with 12 bases separating them. Germline CDR1 and CDR2: MNHEY and SMNVEV (reference sequence).

The chain links TRBV5-5 to TRBJ1-2; D might be TRBD1 (6 bases). V was shortened by 2 bases and J by 5 bases, with 19 bases between the two germline ends. Germline V gives CDR1 SGHKS, CDR2 YYEKEE (reference sequence). The length of the CDR3 is 16 residues. CDR3 protein: CASSFEGVSEGYGYTF. The DNA of the CDR3 is TGTGCCAGCAGCTTCGAGGGGGTCTCCGAAGGGTATGGCTACACCTTC.

The chain recombines TRBV18 with TRBJ2-5; 7 bases fit TRBD1. The CDR3 is made up of 15 amino acids. The germline V gene encodes CDR1 KGHSH and CDR2 LQKENI. The junction had 7 bases not matched to a gene; V was cut back by 1 base and J by 5 bases. CDR3 nucleotides: TGTGCCAGCTCACCACAAAAACAGGGGTTGGAGACCCAGTACTTC. Its translation is CASSPQKQGLETQYF.

The V and J genes are TRBV11-2 and TRBJ2-7, with TRBD2 matching over 13 bases. This CDR3 has 14 residues. With 1 base clipped from V and 7 bases from J, the junction kept 1 base outside the gene matches. Germline assignment: CDR1 SGHAT and CDR2 FQNNGV. The CDR3 region is CASSLGGLAGEQYF. The CDR3 coding sequence is TGTGCCAGCAGCTTAGGGGGACTAGCGGGGGAGCAGTACTTC.

The chain is built from TRBV4-1 and TRBJ1-4, with D uncertain. Trimming took off 4 bases at V and 0 bases at J, with 12 bases between the two ends. Germline CDR1 MGHRA, CDR2 YSYEKL. The CDR3 contains 16 residues. DNA for the CDR3: TGCGCCAGCAGCCGTGATATGAGGTCAACTAATGAAAAACTGTTTTTT. As protein: CASSRDMRSTNEKLFF.

This chain links TRBV6-5 with TRBJ2-1, with D perhaps matching TRBD1 (5 bases). Germline assignment: CDR1 MNHEY and CDR2 SVGAGI. There are 11 residues in the CDR3. The V end was cut by 5 bases, the J end by 10 bases, with 9 bases between. Here the CDR3 reads CASSQGYEQFF. The DNA of the CDR3 is TGTGCCAGCAGTCAGGGCTACGAGCAGTTCTTC.

V usage is TRBV6-1 and J usage is TRBJ1-5; maybe TRBD1 (6 bases). Germline V gene data show CDR1 as MNHNS and CDR2 as SASEGT. Trimming cost V 4 bases and J 5 bases, with 18 bases left between them. This CDR3 is built from 16 residues. The CDR3 sequence is CASSGRWTVGYQPQHF. In DNA form, the CDR3 reads TGTGCCAGCAGTGGGAGATGGACAGTTGGTTATCAGCCCCAGCATTTT.